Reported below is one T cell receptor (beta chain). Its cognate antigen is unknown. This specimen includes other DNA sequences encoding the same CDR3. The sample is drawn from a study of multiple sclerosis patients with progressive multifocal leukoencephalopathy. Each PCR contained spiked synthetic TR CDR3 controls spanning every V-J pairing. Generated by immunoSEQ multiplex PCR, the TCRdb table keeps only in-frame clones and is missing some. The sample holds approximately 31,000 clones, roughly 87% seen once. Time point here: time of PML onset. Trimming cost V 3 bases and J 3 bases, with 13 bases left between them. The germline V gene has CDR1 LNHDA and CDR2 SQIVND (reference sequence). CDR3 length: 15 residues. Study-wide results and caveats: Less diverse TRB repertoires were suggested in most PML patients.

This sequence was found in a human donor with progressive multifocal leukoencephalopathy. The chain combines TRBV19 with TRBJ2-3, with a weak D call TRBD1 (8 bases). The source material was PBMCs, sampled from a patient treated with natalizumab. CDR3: CASSIGQGGTDTQYF. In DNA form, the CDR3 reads TGTGCCAGTAGTATCGGACAGGGAGGGACAGATACGCAGTATTTT.